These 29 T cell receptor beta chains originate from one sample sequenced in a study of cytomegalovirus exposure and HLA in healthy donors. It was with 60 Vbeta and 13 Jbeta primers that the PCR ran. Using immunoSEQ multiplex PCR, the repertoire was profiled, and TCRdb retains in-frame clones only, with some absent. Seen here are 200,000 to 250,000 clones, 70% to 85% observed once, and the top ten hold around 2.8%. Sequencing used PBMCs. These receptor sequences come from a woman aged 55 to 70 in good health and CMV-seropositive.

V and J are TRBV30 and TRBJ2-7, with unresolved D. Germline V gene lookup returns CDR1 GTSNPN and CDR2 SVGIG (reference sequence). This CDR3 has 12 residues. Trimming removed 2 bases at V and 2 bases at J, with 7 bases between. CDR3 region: CAWSTTAYEQYF. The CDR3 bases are TGTGCCTGGAGTACCACGGCCTACGAGCAGTACTTC.

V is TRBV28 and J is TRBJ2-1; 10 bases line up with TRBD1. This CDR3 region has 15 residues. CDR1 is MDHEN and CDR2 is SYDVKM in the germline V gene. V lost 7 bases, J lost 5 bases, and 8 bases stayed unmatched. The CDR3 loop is CASINAGTGDNEQFF. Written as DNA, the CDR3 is TGTGCCAGCATCAACGCCGGGACAGGGGACAATGAGCAGTTCTTC.

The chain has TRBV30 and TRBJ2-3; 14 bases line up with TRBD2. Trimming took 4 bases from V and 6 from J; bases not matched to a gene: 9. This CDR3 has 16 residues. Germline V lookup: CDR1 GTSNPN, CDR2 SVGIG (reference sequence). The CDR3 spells CAWTPGLAGVHDTQYF. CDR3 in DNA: TGTGCCTGGACCCCGGGACTAGCGGGGGTGCACGATACGCAGTATTTT.

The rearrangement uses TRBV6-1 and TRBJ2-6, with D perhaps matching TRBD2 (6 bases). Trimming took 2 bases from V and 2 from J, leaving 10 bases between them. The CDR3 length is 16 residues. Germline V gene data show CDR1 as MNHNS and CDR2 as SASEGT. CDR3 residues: CASSEPGVAGANVLTF. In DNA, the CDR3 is TGTGCCAGCAGTGAACCGGGGGTAGCTGGGGCCAACGTCCTGACTTTC.

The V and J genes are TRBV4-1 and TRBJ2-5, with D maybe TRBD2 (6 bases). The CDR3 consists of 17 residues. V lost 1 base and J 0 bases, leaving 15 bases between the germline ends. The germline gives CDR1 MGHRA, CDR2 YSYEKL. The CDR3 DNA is TGCGCCAGCAGCCAAGGGCGGGGAGTGGGGTACCAAGAGACCCAGTACTTC. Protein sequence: CASSQGRGVGYQETQYF.

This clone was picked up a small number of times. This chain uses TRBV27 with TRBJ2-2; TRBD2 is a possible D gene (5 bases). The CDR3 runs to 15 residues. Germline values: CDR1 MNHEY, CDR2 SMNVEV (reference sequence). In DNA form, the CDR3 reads TGTGAAGTCGGAGGTTACGGGACGAACACCGGGGAGCTGTTTTTT. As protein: CEVGGYGTNTGELFF.

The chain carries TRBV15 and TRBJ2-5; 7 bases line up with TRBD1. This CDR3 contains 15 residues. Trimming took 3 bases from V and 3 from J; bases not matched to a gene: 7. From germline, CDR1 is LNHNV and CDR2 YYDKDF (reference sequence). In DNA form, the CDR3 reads TGTGCCACCAGCAGCCTCGGGACAGCTAAAGAGACCCAGTACTTC. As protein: CATSSLGTAKETQYF. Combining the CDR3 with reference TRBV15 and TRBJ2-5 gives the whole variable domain DAMVIQNPRYQVTQFGKPVTLSCSQTLNHNVMYWYQQKSSQAPKLLFHYYDKDFNNEADTPDNFQSRRPNTSFCFLDIRSPGLGDTAMYLCATSSLGTAKETQYFGPGTRLLVL.

CDR3 DNA sequence: TGCGCCAGCAACCTAGCGGGGGGGGACGAGCAGTACTTC. Encoded protein: CASNLAGGDEQYF. The V gene is TRBV5-1, the J gene TRBJ2-7; 12 nucleotides align to TRBD2. The germline V gene encodes CDR1 SGHRS and CDR2 YFSETQ. CDR3 length: 13 amino acids. After removal of 6 bases from V and 5 bases from J, the junction contained 3 bases not matched to a gene.

The CDR3 DNA is TGTGCCAGCAGCTCTACGGACAGATCCTACAATGAGCAGTTCTTC. Its protein product is CASSSTDRSYNEQFF. This chain links TRBV7-3 with TRBJ2-1; D may be TRBD1 (6 bases). Looked up from germline, CDR1 is SGHTA and CDR2 is FQGTGA. The V gene lost 4 bases and the J gene lost 1 base, with 11 bases spanning the gap. This CDR3 region has 15 residues. Combining the CDR3 with reference TRBV7-3 and TRBJ2-1 gives the whole variable domain GAGVSQTPSNKVTEKGKYVELRCDPISGHTALYWYRQSLGQGPEFLIYFQGTGAADDSGLPNDRFFAVRPEGSVSTLKIQRTERGDSAVYLCASSSTDRSYNEQFFGPGTRLTVL.

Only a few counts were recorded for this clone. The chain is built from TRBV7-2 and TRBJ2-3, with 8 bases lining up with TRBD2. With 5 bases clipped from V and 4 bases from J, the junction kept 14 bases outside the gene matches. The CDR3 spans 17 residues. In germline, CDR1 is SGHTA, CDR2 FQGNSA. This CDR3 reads CASSPRMGAGGADTQYF. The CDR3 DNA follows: TGTGCCAGCAGCCCCCGGATGGGTGCGGGGGGAGCAGATACGCAGTATTTT.

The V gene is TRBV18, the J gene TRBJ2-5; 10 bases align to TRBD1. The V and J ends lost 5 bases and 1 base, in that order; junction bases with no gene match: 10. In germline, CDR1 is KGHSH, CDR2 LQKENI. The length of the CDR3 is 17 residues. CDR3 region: CASSYRRDRGPQETQYF. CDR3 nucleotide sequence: TGTGCCAGCTCATACCGCCGGGACAGGGGCCCCCAAGAGACCCAGTACTTC.

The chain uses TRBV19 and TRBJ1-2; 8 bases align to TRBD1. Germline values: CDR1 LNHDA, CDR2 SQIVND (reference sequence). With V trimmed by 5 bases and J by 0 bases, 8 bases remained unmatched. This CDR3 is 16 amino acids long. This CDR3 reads CASSYGQGKANYGYTF. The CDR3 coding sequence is TGTGCCAGTAGTTACGGACAGGGAAAAGCTAACTATGGCTACACCTTC. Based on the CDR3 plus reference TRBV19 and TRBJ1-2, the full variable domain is DGGITQSPKYLFRKEGQNVTLSCEQNLNHDAMYWYRQDPGQGLRLIYYSQIVNDFQKGDIAEGYSVSREKKESFPLTVTSAQKNPTAFYLCASSYGQGKANYGYTFGSGTRLTVV.

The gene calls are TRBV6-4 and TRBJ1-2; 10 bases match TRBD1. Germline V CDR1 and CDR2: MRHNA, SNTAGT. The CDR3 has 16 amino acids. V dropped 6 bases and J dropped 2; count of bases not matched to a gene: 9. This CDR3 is CASSLPGQGINYGYTF. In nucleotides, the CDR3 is TGTGCCAGCAGCCTACCGGGACAGGGGATCAACTATGGCTACACCTTC.

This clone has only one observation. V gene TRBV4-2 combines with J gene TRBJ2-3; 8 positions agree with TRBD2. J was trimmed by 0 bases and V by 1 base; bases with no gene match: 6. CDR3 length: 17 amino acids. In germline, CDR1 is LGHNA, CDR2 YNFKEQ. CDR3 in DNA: TGTGCCAGCAGCCAAGTTGCTAGCGGGCTTAGCACAGATACGCAGTATTTT. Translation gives CASSQVASGLSTDTQYF.

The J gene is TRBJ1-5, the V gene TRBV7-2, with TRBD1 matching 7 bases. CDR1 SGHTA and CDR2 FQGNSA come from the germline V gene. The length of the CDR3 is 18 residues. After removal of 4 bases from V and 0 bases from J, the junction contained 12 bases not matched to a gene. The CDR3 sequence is CASSSHRQGSYSNQPQHF. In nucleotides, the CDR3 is TGTGCCAGCAGCTCACACCGACAGGGATCTTATAGCAATCAGCCCCAGCATTTT.

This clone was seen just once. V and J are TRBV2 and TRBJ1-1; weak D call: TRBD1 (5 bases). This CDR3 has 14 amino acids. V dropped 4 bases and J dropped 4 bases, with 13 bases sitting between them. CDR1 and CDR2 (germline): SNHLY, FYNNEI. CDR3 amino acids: CASSAQGSGTEAFF. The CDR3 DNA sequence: TGTGCCAGCAGTGCGCAGGGATCAGGCACTGAAGCTTTCTTT.

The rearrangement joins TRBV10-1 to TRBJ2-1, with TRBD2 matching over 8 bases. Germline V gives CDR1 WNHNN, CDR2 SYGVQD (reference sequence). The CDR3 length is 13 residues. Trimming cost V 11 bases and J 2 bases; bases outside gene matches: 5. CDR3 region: CAGPGLAYNEQFF. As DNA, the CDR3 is TGCGCCGGACCGGGACTAGCCTACAATGAGCAGTTCTTC.

CDR3 DNA: TGTGCCAGCAGCTTAGGTGACAGGGACTATGGCTACACCTTC. Protein sequence: CASSLGDRDYGYTF. This chain joins TRBV5-4 and TRBJ1-2; 7 bases are a match to TRBD1. Germline values: CDR1 SGHNT, CDR2 YYREEE (reference sequence). The CDR3 is made up of 14 amino acids. V was pared by 2 bases and J by 3 bases, with 4 bases of the junction left unmatched.

The CDR3 sequence is CASMGPVRQYF. The CDR3 nucleotides read TGTGCCAGTATGGGGCCCGTTCGGCAGTACTTC. J is TRBJ2-7 and V is TRBV2; weak D call: TRBD1 (5 bases). The CDR3 is made up of 11 amino acids. The V gene lost 9 bases and the J gene lost 9 bases, with 15 bases spanning the gap. In germline, CDR1 is SNHLY, CDR2 FYNNEI.

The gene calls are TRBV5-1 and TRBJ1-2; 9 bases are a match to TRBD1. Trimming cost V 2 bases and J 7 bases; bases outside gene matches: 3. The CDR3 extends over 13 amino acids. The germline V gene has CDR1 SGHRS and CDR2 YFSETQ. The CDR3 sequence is CASSFTGGSGYTF. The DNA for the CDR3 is TGCGCCAGCAGCTTTACAGGGGGCTCTGGCTACACCTTC.

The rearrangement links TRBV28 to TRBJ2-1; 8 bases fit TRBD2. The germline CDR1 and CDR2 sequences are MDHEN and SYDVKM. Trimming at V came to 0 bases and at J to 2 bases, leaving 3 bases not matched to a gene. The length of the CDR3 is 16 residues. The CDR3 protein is CASSLWLAGTYNEQFF. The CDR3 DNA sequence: TGTGCCAGCAGTTTATGGCTAGCGGGTACCTACAATGAGCAGTTCTTC.

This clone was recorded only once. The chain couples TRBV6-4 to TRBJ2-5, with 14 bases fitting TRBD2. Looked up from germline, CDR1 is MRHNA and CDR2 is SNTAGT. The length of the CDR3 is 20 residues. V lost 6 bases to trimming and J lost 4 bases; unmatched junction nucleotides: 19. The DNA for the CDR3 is TGTGCCAGCAGAGGGGGGGTGTGGACTAGCGGGAGGAGTGTCCGAGAGACCCAGTACTTC. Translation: CASRGGVWTSGRSVRETQYF.

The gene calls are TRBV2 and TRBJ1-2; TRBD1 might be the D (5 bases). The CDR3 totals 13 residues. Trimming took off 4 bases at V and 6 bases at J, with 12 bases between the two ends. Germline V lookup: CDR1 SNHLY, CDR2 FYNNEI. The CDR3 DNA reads TGTGCCAGCAGTGTGGGGCGGAGTAATGGCTACACCTTC. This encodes CASSVGRSNGYTF.

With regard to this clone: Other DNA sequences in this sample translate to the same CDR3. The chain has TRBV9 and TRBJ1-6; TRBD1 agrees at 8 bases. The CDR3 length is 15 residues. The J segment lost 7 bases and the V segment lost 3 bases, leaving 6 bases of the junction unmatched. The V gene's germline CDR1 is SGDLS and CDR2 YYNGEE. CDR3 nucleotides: TGTGCCAGCAGCGCAGGACAGGGCGGCAATTCACCCCTCCACTTT. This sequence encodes CASSAGQGGNSPLHF. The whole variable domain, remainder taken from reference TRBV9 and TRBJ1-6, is DSGVTQTPKHLITATGQRVTLRCSPRSGDLSVYWYQQSLDQGLQFLIQYYNGEERAKGNILERFSAQQFPDLHSELNLSSLELGDSALYFCASSAGQGGNSPLHFGNGTRLTVT.

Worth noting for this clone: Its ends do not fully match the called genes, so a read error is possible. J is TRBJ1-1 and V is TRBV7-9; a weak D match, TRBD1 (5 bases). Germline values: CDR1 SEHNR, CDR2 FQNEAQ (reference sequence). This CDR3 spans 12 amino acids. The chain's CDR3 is CSSSLRQGAAFF. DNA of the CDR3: TGTTCCAGCAGCTTAAGGCAGGGCGCAGCTTTCTTT. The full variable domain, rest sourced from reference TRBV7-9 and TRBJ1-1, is DTGVSQNPRHKITKRGQNVTFRCDPISEHNRLYWYRQTLGQGPEFLTYFQNEAQLEKSRLLSDRFSAERPKGSFSTLEIQRTEQGDSAMYLCSSSLRQGAAFFGQGTRLTVV.

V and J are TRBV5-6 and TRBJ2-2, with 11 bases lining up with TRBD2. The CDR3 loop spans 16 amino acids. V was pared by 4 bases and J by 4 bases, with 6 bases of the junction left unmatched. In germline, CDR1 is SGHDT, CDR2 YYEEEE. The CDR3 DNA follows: TGTGCCAGCAGCGCAGGAGGACTAGCGGGCACCGGGGAGCTGTTTTTT. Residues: CASSAGGLAGTGELFF.

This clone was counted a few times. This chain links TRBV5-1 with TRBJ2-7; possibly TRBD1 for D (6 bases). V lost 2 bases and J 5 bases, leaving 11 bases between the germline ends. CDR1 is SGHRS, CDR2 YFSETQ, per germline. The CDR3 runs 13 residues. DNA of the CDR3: TGCGCCAGCAGCTTCCGGGACACCCACGAGCAGTACTTC. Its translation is CASSFRDTHEQYF.

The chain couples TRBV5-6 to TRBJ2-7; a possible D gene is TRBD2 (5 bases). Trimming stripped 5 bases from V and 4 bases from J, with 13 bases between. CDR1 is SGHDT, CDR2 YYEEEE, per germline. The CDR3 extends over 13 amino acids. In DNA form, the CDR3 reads TGTGCCAGCAGGGGCGCGGGTTCATACGAGCAGTACTTC. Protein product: CASRGAGSYEQYF.

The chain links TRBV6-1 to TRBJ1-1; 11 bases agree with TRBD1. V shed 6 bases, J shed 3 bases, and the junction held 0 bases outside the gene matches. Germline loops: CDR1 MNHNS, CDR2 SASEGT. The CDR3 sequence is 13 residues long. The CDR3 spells CASRDRGHTEAFF. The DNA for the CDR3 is TGTGCCAGCAGGGACAGGGGGCACACTGAAGCTTTCTTT.